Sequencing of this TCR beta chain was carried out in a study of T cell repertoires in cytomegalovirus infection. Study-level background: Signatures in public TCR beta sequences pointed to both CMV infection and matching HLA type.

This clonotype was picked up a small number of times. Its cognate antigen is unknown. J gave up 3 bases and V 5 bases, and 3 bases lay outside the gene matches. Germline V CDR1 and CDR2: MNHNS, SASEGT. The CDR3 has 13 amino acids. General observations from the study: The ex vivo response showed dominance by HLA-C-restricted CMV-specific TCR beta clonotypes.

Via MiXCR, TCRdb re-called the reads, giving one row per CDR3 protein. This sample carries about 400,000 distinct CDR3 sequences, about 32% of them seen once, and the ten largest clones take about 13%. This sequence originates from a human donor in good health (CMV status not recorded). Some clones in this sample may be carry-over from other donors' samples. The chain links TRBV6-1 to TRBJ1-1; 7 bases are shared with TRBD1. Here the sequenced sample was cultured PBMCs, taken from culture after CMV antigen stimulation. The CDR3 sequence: CASSYGTDTEAFF. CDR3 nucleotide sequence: TGTGCCAGCAGTTACGGGACAGACACTGAAGCTTTCTTT.